This T cell receptor beta chain was found in a study of blood T cell repertoires in COVID-19. Study-level background: Collection of acute and convalescent COVID-19 samples took place in the United States, Italy and Spain. In each case, the material was cDNA or gDNA derived from T cells, B-cell-depleted T cells, or PBMCs.

CDR1 is LNHDA and CDR2 is SQIVND in the germline V gene (reference sequence). V shed 1 base and J shed 3 bases, with 3 bases lying between them. There are 13 residues in the CDR3. Methods used by the authors: Researchers report that nucleated cell counts were estimated from reference gene primer amplification. Produced via immunoSEQ multiplex PCR; TCRdb's table is partial and in-frame only. V, J and clone size are taken as reported in that table, and D and trimming were inferred from the DNA itself. Of roughly 78,000 clones listed, around nine tenths were seen once; the top ten hold about 1.9%. This clonotype originated in a woman in her fifties or sixties with acute or convalescent COVID-19. The sequenced sample consisted of peripheral blood. The chain joins TRBV19 to TRBJ2-2; D is unresolved. CDR3 loop: CASSIAYTGELFF. DNA for the CDR3: TGTGCCAGTAGTATAGCGTACACCGGGGAGCTGTTTTTT.